The present entry profiles one T cell receptor beta chain with its context. The record originates from a study of cytomegalovirus exposure and HLA in healthy donors. Primers: 60 Vbeta forward and 13 Jbeta reverse. This table comes from immunoSEQ multiplex PCR, and its TCRdb copy is limited to in-frame clones, with some not included. The data hold about 200,000 clones, with roughly 76% observed a single time. CDR1 is SGHRS, CDR2 YFSETQ, per germline. Deletions cut 0 bases from V and 0 bases from J, with 9 bases between. The CDR3 loop spans 16 amino acids. The source is a woman in her twenties or thirties in good health and CMV-seropositive. V is TRBV5-1 and J is TRBJ1-4; D call uncertain. Sequencing was performed on PBMCs. CDR3 region: CASSLAQPATNEKLFF. The CDR3, as DNA: TGCGCCAGCAGCTTGGCACAGCCAGCAACTAATGAAAAACTGTTTTTT. Looking up the rest from reference TRBV5-1 and TRBJ1-4 gives the full variable domain: KAGVTQTPRYLIKTRGQQVTLSCSPISGHRSVSWYQQTPGQGLQFLFEYFSETQRNKGNFPGRFSGRQFSNSRSEMNVSTLELGDSALYLCASSLAQPATNEKLFFGSGTQLSVL.